The 18 T cell receptor beta chains listed next were all sequenced from one sample in a study of spatial heterogeneity in lung cancer. MiXCR was run by TCRdb on the 5' RACE reads, yielding one entry per CDR3 protein. Of under 4,000 distinct CDR3 sequences listed, 2.5% to 4% are singletons. Documented time point: sample taken at primary tumor resection. The sample consisted of lung tissue, taken at surgery. The receptor set was obtained from a human donor with early-stage non-small cell lung cancer.

This clonotype is judged medium-sized. The library was built for alpha chains, so this beta chain is an off-target read and its size means little. This sequence joins TRBV4-2 and TRBJ2-2; D not resolved. Trimming cost V 4 bases and J 6 bases, with 18 bases left between them. Germline loops: CDR1 LGHNA, CDR2 YNFKEQ. The CDR3 sequence is 16 residues long. The CDR3 bases are TGTGCCAGCAGCCGTTCGGATTACAAAGGAGCCGGGGAGCTGTTTTTT. It translates to CASSRSDYKGAGELFF.

This clonotype was counted many times. This beta chain represents an off-target read in a library built for alpha chains; its size is of limited meaning. V gene TRBV5-1 combines with J gene TRBJ2-3; perhaps TRBD1 as D (6 bases). Trimming removed 4 bases from V and 3 bases from J, with 18 bases in between. This CDR3 is built from 16 residues. CDR1 and CDR2 from the germline V gene are SGHRS and YFSETQ. CDR3 nucleotide sequence: TGCGCCAGCAGCCCTGTGTTGGGGGCAATGACAGATACGCAGTATTTT. Its protein product is CASSPVLGAMTDTQYF.

Of note for this clonotype: The library was designed around alpha chains, so this beta chain is a stray read whose abundance carries little weight. This sequence joins TRBV12-3 or TRBV12-4 and TRBJ1-4; D is uncertain. The V gene lost 8 bases and the J gene lost 8 bases, with 15 bases spanning the gap. This CDR3 spans 13 amino acids. The CDR3 DNA reads TGTGCCAGCGGCCTAGGGTTAAACGAAAAACTGTTTTTT. Residues: CASGLGLNEKLFF.

This clonotype is deemed medium-sized. For a library built for alpha chains, this beta chain is a stray read; little rests on its size. The V call is TRBV4-1, the J call TRBJ1-1; a possible D gene is TRBD1 (6 bases). The CDR3 is made up of 13 amino acids. The germline V and J ends were trimmed by 8 bases and 4 bases, with 14 bases remaining between them. Germline values: CDR1 MGHRA, CDR2 YSYEKL. CDR3 sequence: CASGTSRGTEAFF. The DNA of the CDR3 is TGCGCCAGCGGTACTTCCAGGGGCACTGAAGCTTTCTTT.

This clonotype was counted ten times or more. This beta chain represents an off-target read in a library built for alpha chains; its size is of limited meaning. This chain connects TRBV12-5 to TRBJ2-5, with D unresolved. Germline loops: CDR1 LGHNT, CDR2 FRNRAP. This CDR3 contains 13 residues. V was clipped by 1 base and J by 2 bases, with 5 bases between them. The CDR3 nucleotides are TGTGCTAGTGGTTTGGGCACACAAGAGACCCAGTACTTC. Its protein product is CASGLGTQETQYF. Full variable domain (remainder filled in from reference TRBV12-5 and TRBJ2-5): DARVTQTPRHKVTEMGQEVTMRCQPILGHNTVFWYRQTMMQGLELLAYFRNRAPLDDSGMPKDRFSAEMPDATLATLKIQPSEPRDSAVYFCASGLGTQETQYFGPGTRLLVL.

This clonotype was picked up many times. A library made for alpha chains picked up this beta chain off target, so its size means little. The chain couples TRBV3-1 to TRBJ1-1; D is uncertain. There are 15 residues in the CDR3. V lost 1 base to trimming and J lost 5 bases, with 14 bases between them. Germline values: CDR1 LGHDT, CDR2 YNNKEL (reference sequence). The CDR3, as DNA: TGTGCCAGCAGCCAAGGGATGGGTTTTCGGACTGAAGCTTTCTTT. Its translation is CASSQGMGFRTEAFF.

There are many counts of this clonotype. This beta chain is a stray sequence in a library constructed for alpha chains; its clone size is not meaningful. The chain is built from TRBV20-1 and TRBJ1-1; 8 bases align to TRBD1. This CDR3 is 14 amino acids long. Germline V gives CDR1 DFQATT, CDR2 SNEGSKA (reference sequence). V was pared by 3 bases and J by 4 bases, with 7 bases of the junction left unmatched. The CDR3 is CSASRTGMGTEAFF. The CDR3 DNA reads TGCAGTGCTAGTCGGACAGGGATGGGCACTGAAGCTTTCTTT.

In its sample, this clonotype ranks as medium-sized (0.01 to 0.1%). Since it is a stray read in a library aimed at alpha chains, this beta chain has a size that is not meaningful. The J gene is TRBJ2-3, the V gene TRBV20-1, with 12 nucleotides matching TRBD2. The CDR3 loop spans 16 amino acids. Trimming cost V 5 bases and J 2 bases; bases outside gene matches: 8. From germline, CDR1 is DFQATT and CDR2 SNEGSKA (reference sequence). CDR3 nucleotides: TGCAGTGCTGGAGTCACTAGCGGGGGGTACACAGATACGCAGTATTTT. Amino acid sequence: CSAGVTSGGYTDTQYF.

As regards this clonotype: Little can be read into the size of this beta chain, an off-target read in a library designed for alpha chains. This rearrangement joins TRBV5-6 to TRBJ1-1; no reliable D call. CDR3 length equals 16 residues. The germline CDR1 and CDR2 sequences are SGHDT and YYEEEE. V was cut by 1 base and J by 0 bases, with 13 bases left in between. The CDR3 loop reads CASSLLFAAMNTEAFF. CDR3 DNA sequence: TGTGCCAGCAGCTTGCTCTTTGCTGCCATGAACACTGAAGCTTTCTTT.

This clonotype was picked up many times. This beta chain is an unintended read in a library built for alpha chains; its size means little. V gene TRBV27 combines with J gene TRBJ2-5, with D unclear. The V end lost 2 bases, the J end lost 3 bases, and 7 bases lay between the germline ends. Germline-derived CDR1 and CDR2 are MNHEY and SMNVEV (reference sequence). The CDR3 is 13 residues long. The CDR3 spells CASSLGVKETQYF. CDR3 bases: TGTGCCAGCAGTTTAGGAGTCAAAGAGACCCAGTACTTC.

This clonotype is large. Since it is a stray read in a library aimed at alpha chains, this beta chain has a size that is not meaningful. V is TRBV12-3 or TRBV12-4 and J is TRBJ1-5; no reliable D call. The V gene lost 5 bases and the J gene lost 9 bases, with 17 bases spanning the gap. This CDR3 has 14 residues. CDR3 protein: CASSPGVGAGPQHF. Here the CDR3 DNA reads TGTGCCAGCAGTCCCGGGGTGGGTGCGGGGCCCCAGCATTTT.

By share of the sample, this clonotype is medium-sized (0.01 to 0.1%). The library was prepared for alpha chains; this beta chain is a stray read, so its frequency means little. This rearrangement joins TRBV7-2 to TRBJ2-3; no clear D. The CDR3 spans 13 residues. The germline V gene has CDR1 SGHTA and CDR2 FQGNSA. The germline V and J ends were trimmed by 3 bases and 2 bases, with 6 bases remaining between them. The DNA for the CDR3 is TGTGCCAGCAGCTTGGCCCACACAGATACGCAGTATTTT. Protein sequence: CASSLAHTDTQYF. Complete variable domain (other parts from reference TRBV7-2 and TRBJ2-3): GAGVSQSPSNKVTEKGKDVELRCDPISGHTALYWYRQSLGQGLEFLIYFQGNSAPDKSGLPSDRFSAERTGGSVSTLTIQRTQQEDSAVYLCASSLAHTDTQYFGPGTRLTVL.

Sample share makes this clonotype medium-sized. This beta chain was picked up by a library intended for alpha chains and is off target, so its count carries little meaning. The rearrangement uses TRBV18 and TRBJ1-1; D is ambiguous. The CDR3 runs to 14 residues. Germline V gives CDR1 KGHSH, CDR2 LQKENI. Trimming took 2 bases from V and 0 from J, leaving 7 bases between them. CDR3 region: CASSPEMVNTEAFF. The CDR3 coding sequence is TGTGCCAGCTCACCAGAGATGGTGAACACTGAAGCTTTCTTT.

Points on this clonotype: This beta chain is an off-target read within a library intended for alpha chains, so its frequency means little. The chain combines TRBV2 with TRBJ2-2; D unclear. V dropped 4 bases and J dropped 7 bases, with 10 bases sitting between them. CDR3 size: 13 residues. The V gene's germline CDR1 is SNHLY and CDR2 FYNNEI. The CDR3 DNA reads TGTGCCAGCAGTGTTAATTTGAACGGGGAGCTGTTTTTT. Amino acids: CASSVNLNGELFF.

By sample fraction, this clonotype is medium-sized (0.01 to 0.1%). For a library built for alpha chains, this beta chain is a stray read; little rests on its size. The gene calls are TRBV30 and TRBJ1-2; 9 nucleotides agree with TRBD1. The CDR3 is 13 residues long. CDR1 is GTSNPN and CDR2 is SVGIG in the germline V gene (reference sequence). V was pared by 0 bases and J by 4 bases, with 0 bases of the junction left unmatched. The CDR3 bases are TGTGCCTGGAGTGTACAGGGGGCCTATGGCTACACCTTC. Protein product: CAWSVQGAYGYTF. The entire variable domain, with the rest obtained from reference TRBV30 and TRBJ1-2, is as follows: SQTIHQWPATLVQPVGSPLSLECTVEGTSNPNLYWYRQAAGRGLQLLFYSVGIGQISSEVPQNLSASRPQDRQFILSSKKLLLSDSGFYLCAWSVQGAYGYTFGSGTRLTVV.

By proportion, this clonotype is medium-sized. The library was designed around alpha chains, so this beta chain is a stray read whose abundance carries little weight. The chain is built from TRBV11-3 and TRBJ2-7, with 8 bases lining up with TRBD1. Germline CDR1 SGHNT, CDR2 YENEEA. This CDR3 region has 17 residues. J lost 0 bases, V lost 0 bases, and 7 bases had no gene match. Here the CDR3 reads CASSLDGWQGASYEQYV. The CDR3 region has the DNA TGTGCCAGCAGCTTAGATGGCTGGCAGGGGGCCTCCTACGAGCAGTACGTC.

By proportion, this clonotype is medium-sized (0.01 to 0.1%). This beta chain is an unintended read in a library built for alpha chains; its size means little. This chain uses TRBV28 with TRBJ1-2; 7 bases align to TRBD1. This CDR3 is built from 14 residues. V lost 5 bases to trimming and J lost 4 bases; unmatched junction nucleotides: 7. Germline CDR1 reads MDHEN; CDR2 reads SYDVKM. CDR3 protein: CASSPTGTAYGYTF. DNA of the CDR3: TGTGCCAGCAGTCCAACCGGGACAGCCTATGGCTACACCTTC.

This clonotype is medium-sized by share. Being off target in a library aimed at alpha chains, this beta chain has a size of little meaning. The chain employs TRBV7-9 and TRBJ2-2; D is ambiguous. V was pared by 6 bases and J by 3 bases, with 8 bases between. The CDR3 is 13 amino acids. The V gene's germline CDR1 is SEHNR and CDR2 FQNEAQ (reference sequence). The CDR3 spells CASRLYDTGELFF. The CDR3, as DNA: TGTGCCAGCAGACTATACGACACCGGGGAGCTGTTTTTT.